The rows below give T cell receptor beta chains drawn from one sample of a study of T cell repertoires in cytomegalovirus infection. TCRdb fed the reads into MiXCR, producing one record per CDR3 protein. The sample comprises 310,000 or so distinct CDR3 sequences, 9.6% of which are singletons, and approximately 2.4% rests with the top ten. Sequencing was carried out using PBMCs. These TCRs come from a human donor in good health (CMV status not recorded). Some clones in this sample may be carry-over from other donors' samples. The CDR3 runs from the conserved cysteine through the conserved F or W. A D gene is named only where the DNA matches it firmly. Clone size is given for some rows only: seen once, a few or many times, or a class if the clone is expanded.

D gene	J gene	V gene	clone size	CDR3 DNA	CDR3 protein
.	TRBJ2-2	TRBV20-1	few	TGCAGTGCTAGAGGCACTACATTGGGGCGGACCGGGGAGCTGTTTTTT	CSARGTTLGRTGELFF
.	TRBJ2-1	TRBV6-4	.	TGTGCCAGCAGCCAGGAGGGGGGCGATGGAAAGAATGAGCAGTTCTTC	CASSQEGGDGKNEQFF
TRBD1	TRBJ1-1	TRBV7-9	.	TGTGCCAGCAGCCCCCGTGGGACAGTTCGGGGTTCGGTAACTGAAGCTTTCTTT	CASSPRGTVRGSVTEAFF
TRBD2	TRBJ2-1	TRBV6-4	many	TGTGCCAGCAGTGACTCGAGAAAGTCACTAGCGGACCCCTCCTACAATGAGCAGTTCTTC	CASSDSRKSLADPSYNEQFF
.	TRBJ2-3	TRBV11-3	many	TGTGCCAGCAGCTTGGCTACCACAGATACGCAGTATTTT	CASSLATTDTQYF
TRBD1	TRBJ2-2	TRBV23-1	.	TGCGCCAGCAGTCAATCGAGACAGGGAAGGACCGGGGAGCTGTTTTTT	CASSQSRQGRTGELFF
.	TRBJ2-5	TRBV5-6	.	TGTGCCAGCAGATTGGGGAGATCTTACCAAGAGACCCAGTACTTC	CASRLGRSYQETQYF
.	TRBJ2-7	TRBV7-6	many	TGTGCCAGCAGCCCCGGGACGGTTGAGCAGTACTTC	CASSPGTVEQYF
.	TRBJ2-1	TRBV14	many	TGTGCCAGCAGCCCCCACAGGGTGGGTGAGCAGTTCTTC	CASSPHRVGEQFF
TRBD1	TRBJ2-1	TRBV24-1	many	TGTGCCACCAGTGATCGCTCGGGACAGGGGTCTTACAATGAGCAGTTCTTC	CATSDRSGQGSYNEQFF
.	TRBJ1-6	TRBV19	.	TGTGCCAGTACCCCCGGTAATATTGATTCACCCCTCCACTTT	CASTPGNIDSPLHF
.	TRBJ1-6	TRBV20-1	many	TGCAGTGCCCCCCTTTGGGGACCGACCTATAATTCACCCCTCCACTTT	CSAPLWGPTYNSPLHF
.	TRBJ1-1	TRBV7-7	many	TGTGCTAGCAGCTACTCGGCGAACACTGAAGCTTTCTTT	CASSYSANTEAFF
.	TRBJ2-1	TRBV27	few	TGTGCCAGCAGTTTTTTCGGTGCTGAGCAGTTCTTC	CASSFFGAEQFF
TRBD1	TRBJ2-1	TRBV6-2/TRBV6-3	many	TGTGCCAGCAAAAGGCGGGACAGGGGGGCTGTTGATGAGCAGTTCTTC	CASKRRDRGAVDEQFF
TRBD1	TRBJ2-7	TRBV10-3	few	TGTGCCATCAGTGAGTCGGACAGGGGGCCGAACGAGCAGTACTTC	CAISESDRGPNEQYF
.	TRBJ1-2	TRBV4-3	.	TGCGCCAGCAGCCAAGAGCCTAAGGGTTTTGGCTACACCTTC	CASSQEPKGFGYTF
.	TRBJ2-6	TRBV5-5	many	TGTGCCAGCAGCTTGGACTACAGGCCTTACTCTGGGGCCAACGTCCTGACTTTC	CASSLDYRPYSGANVLTF
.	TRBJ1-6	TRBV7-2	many	TGTGCCAGCAGCTTAGTAGAGGCTTCACCCCTCCACTTT	CASSLVEASPLHF
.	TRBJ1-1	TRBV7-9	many	TGTGCCAGCAGCCCAATAATGAACACTGAAGCTTTCTTT	CASSPIMNTEAFF
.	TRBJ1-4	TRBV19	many	TGTGCCAGTAGTATAGGGCCGCTAAATGAAAAACTGTTTTTT	CASSIGPLNEKLFF
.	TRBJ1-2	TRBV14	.	TGTGCCAGCAGCCAGGGGCGGAACTATGGCTACACCTTC	CASSQGRNYGYTF
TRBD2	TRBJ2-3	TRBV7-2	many	TGTGCCAGCAGCTTCGGCGGTAGCGGGGGGCGAAGGCTCTCTCTGTATTTT	CASSFGGSGGRRLSLYF
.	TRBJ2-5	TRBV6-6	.	TGTGCCAGCAAGTCAGGTCAAGAGACCCAGTACTTC	CASKSGQETQYF
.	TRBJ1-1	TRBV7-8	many	TGTGCCGCCGAGAGTCGAAGCACTGAAGCTTTCTTT	CAAESRSTEAFF
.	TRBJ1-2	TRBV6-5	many	TGTGCCAGCAGTTACTCCCTCGACAACTTCTATGGCTACACCTTC	CASSYSLDNFYGYTF
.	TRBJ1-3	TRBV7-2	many	TGTGCCAGCAGCTTAGTCTCCGGGATAGACAGCTTTGACGGAAACACCATATATTTT	CASSLVSGIDSFDGNTIYF
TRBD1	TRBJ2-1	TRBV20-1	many	TGCAGTGCTAGAGAACGACAGGGGTGGGACAATGAGCAGTTCTTC	CSARERQGWDNEQFF
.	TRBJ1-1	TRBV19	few	TGTGCCGTCAAGGGGTCTCTGAACACTGAAGCTTTCTTT	CAVKGSLNTEAFF
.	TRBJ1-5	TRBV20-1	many	TGCAGTGCTAGAGATGGGTTGAGGGGGAATCAGCCCCAGCATTTT	CSARDGLRGNQPQHF
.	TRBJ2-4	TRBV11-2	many	TGTGCCAGCAGCCCTGGGACGAACATTCAGTACTTC	CASSPGTNIQYF
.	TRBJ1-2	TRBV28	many	TGTGCCAGCAGTTTTGCCGGTACTAACTATGGCTACACCTTC	CASSFAGTNYGYTF
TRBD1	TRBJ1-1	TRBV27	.	TGTGCCAGCAGGGAACAGGGGGCGAACACTGAAGCTTTCTTT	CASREQGANTEAFF